This T cell receptor (beta chain) was identified during a study of monozygotic twins with inflammatory bowel disease. The germline V gene encodes CDR1 MNHNS and CDR2 SASEGT. There are 14 residues in the CDR3. With the 5' RACE reads reprocessed, TCRdb shows one record per CDR3 protein and no DNA. This table lists about 210,000 distinct CDR3 sequences. Sequencing was done on a sample of blood. The gene calls are TRBV6-1 and TRBJ2-3; TCRdb names TRBD1, which stays unverified in the absence of DNA. The TCR was taken from a human donor with ulcerative colitis or Crohn's disease, or a healthy co-twin of an affected twin (not recorded which). CDR3 residues: CASIEGGGTDTQYF.